A selection of T cell receptor beta chains follows, all from one sample in a study of cytomegalovirus exposure and HLA in healthy donors. TCRdb's copy holds only in-frame clones and misses some; the assay was immunoSEQ multiplex PCR. This repertoire shows 150,000 to 250,000 clones, 70% to 80% found once; its top ten account for roughly 2%. Sequencing used PBMCs. The receptors were gathered from a man younger than 45 in good health and CMV-seronegative. The CDR3 runs from the conserved cysteine through the conserved F or W. The order of the fields is clone size, J gene, V gene, D gene, CDR3 protein, CDR3 DNA. D genes are given only for firm matches. Clone size appears in some rows only: once, few, many, or a class for an expanded clone.

>NA|TRBJ1-4|TRBV6-1|TRBD1
CASSERQGGEKLFF
TGTGCCAGCAGTGAAAGACAGGGTGGTGAAAAACTGTTTTTT
>few|TRBJ2-2|TRBV11-1|NA
CASSSAPSSRWYTGELFF
TGTGCCAGCAGCTCGGCGCCCTCATCTAGATGGTACACCGGGGAGCTGTTTTTT
>once|TRBJ2-7|TRBV7-9|TRBD1
CASSSSGQGHYEQYF
TGTGCCAGCAGCTCCTCCGGACAGGGTCACTACGAGCAGTACTTC
>NA|TRBJ2-1|TRBV5-1|TRBD2
CASSRTGTSGRGNEQFF
TGCGCCAGCAGCCGAACCGGGACTAGCGGGAGAGGGAATGAGCAGTTCTTC
>NA|TRBJ2-1|TRBV5-1|TRBD2
CASSPTPGGPYNEQFF
TGCGCCAGCAGCCCCACCCCGGGAGGGCCATACAATGAGCAGTTCTTC
>few|TRBJ1-5|TRBV4-1|NA
CASSQMGGGIQPQHF
TGCGCCAGCAGCCAAATGGGAGGAGGAATACAGCCCCAGCATTTT
>NA|TRBJ1-1|TRBV30|NA
CAWSVGVNTEAFF
TGTGCCTGGAGTGTAGGGGTGAACACTGAAGCTTTCTTT
>NA|TRBJ2-2|TRBV11-3|TRBD1
CASSPGTGNTGELFF
TGTGCCAGCAGCCCCGGGACAGGGAACACCGGGGAGCTGTTTTTT
>NA|TRBJ2-2|TRBV11-2|NA
CASSLLGTRLNFGELFF
TGTGCCAGCAGCTTATTAGGAACCAGACTTAACTTCGGGGAGCTGTTTTTT
>few|TRBJ2-7|TRBV4-1|NA
CASSLGFSYEYEQYF
TGCGCCAGCAGCCTGGGTTTTAGCTACGAATACGAGCAGTACTTC
>NA|TRBJ1-5|TRBV28|TRBD1
CASNRQGNSNQPQHF
TGTGCCAGCAATCGACAGGGGAATTCAAATCAGCCCCAGCATTTT
>NA|TRBJ2-7|TRBV6-5|NA
CASSYDQATLSLEQYF
TGTGCCAGCAGTTACGACCAGGCTACTCTCTCGTTGGAGCAGTACTTC
>NA|TRBJ2-6|TRBV6-1|NA
CASSGWRTSSSSGANVLTF
TGTGCCAGCAGTGGGTGGAGAACCAGTTCGAGCTCTGGGGCCAACGTCCTGACTTTC
>NA|TRBJ2-7|TRBV15|NA
CATSREGTGSGEQYF
TGTGCCACCAGCAGAGAGGGAACAGGGAGTGGCGAGCAGTACTTC
>once|TRBJ2-1|TRBV7-9|NA
CASSLGGSNEQFF
TGTGCCAGCAGCTTAGGAGGGTCCAATGAGCAGTTCTTC
>once|TRBJ2-6|TRBV18|TRBD1
CASSRFRDRRPNSGANVLTF
TGTGCCAGCTCACGGTTCCGGGACAGGAGACCTAACTCTGGGGCCAACGTCCTGACTTTC
>once|TRBJ1-1|TRBV4-2|NA
CASSQKVGATSTEAFF
TGTGCCAGCAGCCAAAAAGTTGGGGCGACGAGCACTGAAGCTTTCTTT
>NA|TRBJ1-5|TRBV5-8|TRBD1
CASGGTGFNQPQHF
TGTGCCAGCGGCGGGACAGGGTTTAATCAGCCCCAGCATTTT
>few|TRBJ2-7|TRBV6-5|TRBD1
CASSYSDRGSYEQYF
TGTGCCAGCAGTTACTCGGACAGGGGGTCCTACGAGCAGTACTTC
>NA|TRBJ1-2|TRBV5-1|NA
CASFAGGGPRDYTF
TGCGCCAGCTTCGCAGGAGGAGGGCCAAGAGACTACACCTTC
>NA|TRBJ1-4|TRBV7-9|TRBD1
CASSPRGHEEKLFF
TGTGCCAGCAGCCCTAGGGGGCATGAGGAAAAACTGTTTTTT
>NA|TRBJ1-1|TRBV29-1|TRBD1
CSVIWTGANTEAFF
TGCAGCGTTATATGGACAGGAGCGAACACTGAAGCTTTCTTT
>few|TRBJ2-7|TRBV6-4|NA
CASSERPSYEQYF
TGTGCCAGCAGTGAGCGTCCCTCCTACGAGCAGTACTTC
>NA|TRBJ1-2|TRBV5-1|TRBD1
CASSLVDRDPRGYTF
TGCGCCAGCAGCTTGGTCGACAGGGATCCACGGGGCTACACCTTC
>NA|TRBJ2-1|TRBV7-9|NA
CASSQNSGTSSYNEQFF
TGTGCCAGCAGCCAAAATAGCGGAACCAGCTCCTACAATGAGCAGTTCTTC
>few|TRBJ2-3|TRBV6-4|TRBD2
CASSELGLATDTQYF
TGTGCCAGCAGTGAGCTTGGACTAGCGACGGATACGCAGTATTTT
>NA|TRBJ1-1|TRBV19|TRBD1
CASRDSKAFF
TGTGCCAGCCGGGACAGTAAAGCTTTCTTT
>NA|TRBJ2-5|TRBV10-2|NA
CASRVVGQGKQETQYF
TGCGCCAGCAGAGTGGTGGGGCAGGGTAAACAAGAGACCCAGTACTTC
>NA|TRBJ2-7|TRBV7-9|TRBD1
CASSLLGGASYEQYF
TGTGCCAGCAGCTTACTAGGGGGCGCGTCCTACGAGCAGTACTTC
>NA|TRBJ2-7|TRBV4-1|TRBD1
CASSHPGTGVYEQYF
TGCGCCAGCAGCCATCCCGGGACAGGGGTCTACGAGCAGTACTTC
>few|TRBJ1-5|TRBV28|NA
CASSPIIGANQPQHF
TGTGCCAGCAGCCCCATTATAGGGGCAAATCAGCCCCAGCATTTT
>once|TRBJ2-1|TRBV28|TRBD1
CASSSGTVGYNEQFF
TGTGCCAGCAGTTCCGGGACAGTGGGGTACAATGAGCAGTTCTTC
>NA|TRBJ1-1|TRBV2|NA
CASTAGGFEAFF
TGTGCCAGCACCGCCGGGGGATTTGAAGCTTTCTTT
>NA|TRBJ2-1|TRBV15|TRBD2
CATSPMRLAGAYNEQFF
TGTGCCACCAGCCCGATGAGACTAGCGGGAGCCTACAATGAGCAGTTCTTC
>NA|TRBJ2-5|TRBV5-1|NA
CASSPPTRSPRETQYF
TGCGCCAGCAGCCCCCCCACTAGATCCCCTCGGGAGACCCAGTACTTC
>once|TRBJ1-2|TRBV7-2|TRBD1
CASSSGGGYTF
TGTGCCAGCAGCTCAGGGGGTGGCTACACCTTC
>NA|TRBJ2-7|TRBV9|TRBD2
CASSVGGGLAEEQYF
TGTGCCAGCAGCGTAGGCGGGGGACTAGCCGAGGAGCAGTACTTC
>NA|TRBJ2-7|TRBV5-1|NA
CASSLVSGLEQYF
TGCGCCAGCAGCTTGGTTTCAGGGCTCGAGCAGTACTTC
>NA|TRBJ2-1|TRBV7-6|TRBD1
CASSLAIPTGTNNEQFF
TGTGCCAGCAGCTTAGCGATCCCGACAGGGACGAACAATGAGCAGTTCTTC
>NA|TRBJ1-2|TRBV27|NA
CASRGRADENYGYTF
TGTGCCAGCAGGGGGAGGGCAGACGAGAACTATGGCTACACCTTC
>NA|TRBJ2-1|TRBV28|TRBD1
CATSLGTVYNEQFF
TGTGCCACCTCACTAGGGACAGTCTACAATGAGCAGTTCTTC
>NA|TRBJ2-3|TRBV7-3|TRBD2
CASSEGLAGVEDTQYF
TGTGCCAGCAGCGAGGGACTAGCGGGAGTAGAAGATACGCAGTATTTT
>NA|TRBJ2-6|TRBV7-3|TRBD2
CASSPGGGLGANVLTF
TGTGCCAGCAGCCCGGGAGGAGGGTTAGGGGCCAACGTCCTGACTTTC
>few|TRBJ1-1|TRBV27|NA
CASSFPGRPEAFF
TGTGCCAGCAGTTTCCCAGGTAGGCCTGAAGCTTTCTTT
>NA|TRBJ2-2|TRBV25-1|NA
CASSEFRSTGELFF
TGTGCCAGCAGTGAATTTAGGAGCACCGGGGAGCTGTTTTTT
>few|TRBJ2-1|TRBV27|TRBD2
CASSSTSGSYNEQFF
TGTGCCAGCAGTTCCACTAGCGGCTCCTACAATGAGCAGTTCTTC
>NA|TRBJ2-7|TRBV5-6|TRBD1
CASSSTGGVYEQYF
TGTGCCAGCAGCTCGACAGGGGGAGTCTACGAGCAGTACTTC
>once|TRBJ2-5|TRBV5-8|NA
CASSPPPVRISGQETQYF
TGTGCCAGCAGCCCCCCACCGGTTAGAATTAGCGGACAAGAGACCCAGTACTTC
>NA|TRBJ2-7|TRBV13|TRBD1
CASSPIGQGHSYEQYF
TGTGCCAGCAGCCCAATAGGACAGGGACACTCCTACGAGCAGTACTTC
>NA|TRBJ2-7|TRBV7-9|TRBD1
CASSSSPGQSSYEQYF
TGTGCCAGCAGTTCATCGCCGGGACAGAGTAGTTACGAGCAGTACTTC
>NA|TRBJ2-7|TRBV5-1|NA
CASSTTDSYEQYF
TGCGCCAGCAGCACCACCGACAGCTACGAGCAGTACTTC
>NA|TRBJ2-5|TRBV9|TRBD1
CASSVQGARGETQYF
TGTGCCAGCAGCGTACAGGGGGCAAGGGGAGAGACCCAGTACTTC
>once|TRBJ1-1|TRBV30|TRBD1
CAWEGQGAEAFF
TGTGCCTGGGAGGGACAGGGTGCTGAAGCTTTCTTT
>NA|TRBJ2-1|TRBV13|NA
CASSLYRGSYNEQFF
TGTGCCAGCAGCTTATATCGGGGTTCCTACAATGAGCAGTTCTTC